This T cell receptor (beta chain) was captured in a study of shared clonotypes between healthy human individuals. Study-level background: Those who served as donors were a couple of women and a few men between the ages of 18 and 49.

This clone has a handful of counts. Every subset had its genomic DNA shared out evenly among several immunoSEQ plates. Per the original data handling: ImmunoSEQ only sent back junction sequences with no quality scores, so filtering was done differently. The method was immunoSEQ multiplex PCR; TCRdb's version includes in-frame clones alone and lacks a portion of them. That table furnishes V, J and clone size, whereas the DNA furnished D and trimming. The table records hundreds of thousands of clones, about four fifths of them present only once. Trimming stripped 3 bases from V and 8 bases from J, with 16 bases between. The CDR3 covers 14 residues. Germline V CDR1 and CDR2: SEHNR, FQNEAQ (reference sequence).

The clonotype originates from a woman aged 35 to 49 in good health. Some clones in this sample may be carry-over from other donors' samples. The chain uses TRBV7-9 and TRBJ2-5; D is perhaps TRBD2 (5 bases). The sequencing sample was made of PBMCs. CDR3: CASSLSERVGTQYF. The CDR3 coding sequence is TGTGCCAGCAGCTTGAGTGAGAGGGTTGGAACCCAGTACTTC.